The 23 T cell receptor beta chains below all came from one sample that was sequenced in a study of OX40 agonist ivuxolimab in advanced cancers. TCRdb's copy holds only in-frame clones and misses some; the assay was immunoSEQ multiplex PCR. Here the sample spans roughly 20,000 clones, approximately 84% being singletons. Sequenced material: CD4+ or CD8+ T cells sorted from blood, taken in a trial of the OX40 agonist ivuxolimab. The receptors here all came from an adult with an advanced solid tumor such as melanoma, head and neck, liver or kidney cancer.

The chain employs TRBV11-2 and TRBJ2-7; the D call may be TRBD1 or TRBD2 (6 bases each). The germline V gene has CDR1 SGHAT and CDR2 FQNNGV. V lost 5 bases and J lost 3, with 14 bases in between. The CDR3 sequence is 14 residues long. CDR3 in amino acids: CASSNDRRGYEQYF. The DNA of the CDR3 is TGTGCCAGCAGCAACGACAGGCGGGGCTACGAGCAGTACTTC.

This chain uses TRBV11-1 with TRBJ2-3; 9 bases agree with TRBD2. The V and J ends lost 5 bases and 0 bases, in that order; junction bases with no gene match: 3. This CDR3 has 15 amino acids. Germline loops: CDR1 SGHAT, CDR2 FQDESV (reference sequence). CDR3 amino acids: CASSQTSGSTDTQYF. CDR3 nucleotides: TGTGCCAGCAGCCAGACTAGCGGTAGCACAGATACGCAGTATTTT.

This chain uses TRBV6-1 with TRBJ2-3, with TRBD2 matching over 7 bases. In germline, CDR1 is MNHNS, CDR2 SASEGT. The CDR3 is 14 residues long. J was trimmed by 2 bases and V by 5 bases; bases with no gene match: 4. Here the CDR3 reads CASSSSGYTDTQYF. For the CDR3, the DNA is TGTGCCAGCAGTTCTAGCGGATACACAGATACGCAGTATTTT.

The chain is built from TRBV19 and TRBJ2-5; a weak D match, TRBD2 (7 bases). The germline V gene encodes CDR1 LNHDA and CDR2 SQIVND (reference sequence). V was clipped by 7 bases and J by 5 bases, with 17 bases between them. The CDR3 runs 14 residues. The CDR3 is CASKPRGAGETQYF. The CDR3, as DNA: TGTGCCAGTAAGCCTCGGGGGGCCGGTGAGACCCAGTACTTC.

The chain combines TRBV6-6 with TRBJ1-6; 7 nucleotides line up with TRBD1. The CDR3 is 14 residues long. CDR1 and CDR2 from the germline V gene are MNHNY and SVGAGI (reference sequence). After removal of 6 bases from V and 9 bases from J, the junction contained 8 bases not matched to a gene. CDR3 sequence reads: CASREGGLGSPLHF. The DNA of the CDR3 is TGTGCCAGCAGGGAAGGGGGCCTGGGTTCACCCCTCCACTTT.

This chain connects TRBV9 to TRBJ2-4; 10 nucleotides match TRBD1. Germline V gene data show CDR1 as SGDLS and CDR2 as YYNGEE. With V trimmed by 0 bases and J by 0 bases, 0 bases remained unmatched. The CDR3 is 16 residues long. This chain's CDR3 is CASSVGQGAAKNIQYF. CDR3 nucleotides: TGTGCCAGCAGCGTAGGACAGGGGGCAGCCAAAAACATTCAGTACTTC.

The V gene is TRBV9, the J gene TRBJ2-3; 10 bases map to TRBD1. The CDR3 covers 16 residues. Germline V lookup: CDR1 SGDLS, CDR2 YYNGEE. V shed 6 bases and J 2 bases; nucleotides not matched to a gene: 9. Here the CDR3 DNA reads TGTGCCAGCACCCCTCGGGACAGGGGATTCACAGATACGCAGTATTTT. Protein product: CASTPRDRGFTDTQYF.

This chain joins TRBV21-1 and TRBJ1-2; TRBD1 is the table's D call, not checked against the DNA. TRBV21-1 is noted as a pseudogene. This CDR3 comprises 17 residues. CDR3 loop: CASSKGRTRAWGYGYTF. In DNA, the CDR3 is TGTGCCAGCAGCAAAGGGAGAACCAGGGCTTGGGGCTATGGCTACACCTTC.

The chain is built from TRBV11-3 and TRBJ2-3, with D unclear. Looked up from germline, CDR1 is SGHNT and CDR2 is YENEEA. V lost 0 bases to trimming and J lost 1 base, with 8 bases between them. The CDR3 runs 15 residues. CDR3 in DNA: TGTGCCAGCAGCTTAGACGGGTGGGGCACAGATACGCAGTATTTT. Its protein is CASSLDGWGTDTQYF.

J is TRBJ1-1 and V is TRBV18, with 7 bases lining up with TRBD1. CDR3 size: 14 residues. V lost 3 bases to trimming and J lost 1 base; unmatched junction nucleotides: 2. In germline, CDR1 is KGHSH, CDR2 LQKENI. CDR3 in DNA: TGTGCCAGCTCACCGGGACAGCCGAACACTGAAGCTTTCTTT. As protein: CASSPGQPNTEAFF.

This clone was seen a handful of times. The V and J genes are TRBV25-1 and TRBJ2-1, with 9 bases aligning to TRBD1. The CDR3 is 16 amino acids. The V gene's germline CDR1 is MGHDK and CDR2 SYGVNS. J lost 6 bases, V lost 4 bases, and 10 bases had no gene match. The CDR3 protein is CASSGTGTGRLNEQFF. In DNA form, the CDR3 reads TGTGCCAGCAGTGGGACCGGGACAGGGAGGCTCAATGAGCAGTTCTTC.

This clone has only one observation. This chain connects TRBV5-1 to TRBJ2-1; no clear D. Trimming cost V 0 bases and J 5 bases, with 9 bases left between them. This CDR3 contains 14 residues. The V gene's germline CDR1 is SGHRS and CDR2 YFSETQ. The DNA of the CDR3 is TGCGCCAGCAGCTTGGGGTCGGTGAACAATGAGCAGTTCTTC. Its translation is CASSLGSVNNEQFF.

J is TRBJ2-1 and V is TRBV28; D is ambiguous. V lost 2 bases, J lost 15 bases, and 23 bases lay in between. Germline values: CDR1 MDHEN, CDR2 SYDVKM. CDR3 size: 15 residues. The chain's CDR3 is CASSLGGPSSTIWFF. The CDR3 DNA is TGTGCCAGCAGTTTAGGTGGGCCCTCTAGTACTATCTGGTTCTTC.

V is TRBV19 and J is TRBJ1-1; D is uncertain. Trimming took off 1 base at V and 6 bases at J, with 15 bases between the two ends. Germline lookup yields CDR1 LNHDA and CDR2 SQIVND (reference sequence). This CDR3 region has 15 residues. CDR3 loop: CASSIGSPTRAEAFF. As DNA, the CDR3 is TGTGCCAGTAGTATAGGCTCACCAACCCGGGCTGAAGCTTTCTTT.

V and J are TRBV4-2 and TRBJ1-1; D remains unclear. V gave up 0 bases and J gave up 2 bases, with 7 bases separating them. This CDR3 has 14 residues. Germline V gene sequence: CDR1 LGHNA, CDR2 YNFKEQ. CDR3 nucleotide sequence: TGTGCCAGCAGCCAAGAGGCAGCAAACACTGAAGCTTTCTTT. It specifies CASSQEAANTEAFF.

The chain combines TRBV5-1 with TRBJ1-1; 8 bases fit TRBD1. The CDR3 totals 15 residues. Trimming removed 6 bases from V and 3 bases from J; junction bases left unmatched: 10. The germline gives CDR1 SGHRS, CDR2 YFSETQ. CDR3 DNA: TGCGCCAGCACCCGCGGGAGGACAGGGCACACTGAAGCTTTCTTT. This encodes CASTRGRTGHTEAFF. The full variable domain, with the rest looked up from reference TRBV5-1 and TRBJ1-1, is KAGVTQTPRYLIKTRGQQVTLSCSPISGHRSVSWYQQTPGQGLQFLFEYFSETQRNKGNFPGRFSGRQFSNSRSEMNVSTLELGDSALYLCASTRGRTGHTEAFFGQGTRLTVV.

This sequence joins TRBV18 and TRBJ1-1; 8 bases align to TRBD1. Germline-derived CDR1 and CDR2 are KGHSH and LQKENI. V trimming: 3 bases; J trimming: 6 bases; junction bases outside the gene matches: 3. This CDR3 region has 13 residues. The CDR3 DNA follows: TGTGCCAGCTCACCCGACAGGGGATCTGAAGCTTTCTTT. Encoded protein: CASSPDRGSEAFF. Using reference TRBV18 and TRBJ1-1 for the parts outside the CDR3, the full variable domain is NAGVMQNPRHLVRRRGQEARLRCSPMKGHSHVYWYRQLPEEGLKFMVYLQKENIIDESGMPKERFSAEFPKEGPSILRIQQVVRGDSAAYFCASSPDRGSEAFFGQGTRLTVV.

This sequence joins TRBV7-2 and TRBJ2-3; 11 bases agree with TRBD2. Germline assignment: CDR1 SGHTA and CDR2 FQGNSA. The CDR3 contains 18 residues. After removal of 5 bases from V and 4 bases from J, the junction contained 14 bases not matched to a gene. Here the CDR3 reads CASSQLTSGTYRADTQYF. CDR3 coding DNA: TGTGCCAGCAGCCAGCTGACTAGCGGGACGTATAGGGCAGATACGCAGTATTTT.

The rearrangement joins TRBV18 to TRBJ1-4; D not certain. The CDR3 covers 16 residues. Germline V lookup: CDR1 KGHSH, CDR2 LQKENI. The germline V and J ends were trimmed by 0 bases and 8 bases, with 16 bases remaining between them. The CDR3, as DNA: TGTGCCAGCTCACCACCGGTCGGGAGTTTGAGCGAAAAACTGTTTTTT. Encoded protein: CASSPPVGSLSEKLFF.

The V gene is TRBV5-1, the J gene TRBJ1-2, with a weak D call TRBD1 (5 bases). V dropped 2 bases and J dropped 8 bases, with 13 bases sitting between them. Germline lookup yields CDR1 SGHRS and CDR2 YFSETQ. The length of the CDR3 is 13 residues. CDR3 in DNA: TGCGCCAGCAGCTTAGGGGAGAGAAGGGGCTACACCTTC. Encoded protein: CASSLGERRGYTF.

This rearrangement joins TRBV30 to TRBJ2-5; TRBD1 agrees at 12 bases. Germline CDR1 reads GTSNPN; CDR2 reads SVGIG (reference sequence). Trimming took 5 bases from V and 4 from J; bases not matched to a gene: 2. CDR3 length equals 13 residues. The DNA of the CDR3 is TGTGCCTGGGGGACAGGGGGCGCAGAGACCCAGTACTTC. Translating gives CAWGTGGAETQYF.

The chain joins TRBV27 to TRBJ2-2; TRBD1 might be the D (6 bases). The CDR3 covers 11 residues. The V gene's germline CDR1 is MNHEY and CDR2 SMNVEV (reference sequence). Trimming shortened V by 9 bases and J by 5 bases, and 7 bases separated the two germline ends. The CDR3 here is CASQGTGELFF. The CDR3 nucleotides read TGTGCCAGTCAGGGGACCGGGGAGCTGTTTTTT.

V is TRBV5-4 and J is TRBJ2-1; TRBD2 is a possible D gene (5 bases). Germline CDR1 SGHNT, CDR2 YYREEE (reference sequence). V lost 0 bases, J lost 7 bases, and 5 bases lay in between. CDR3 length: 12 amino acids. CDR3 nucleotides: TGTGCCAGCAGCTTGGCGGGGAATGAGCAGTTCTTC. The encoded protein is CASSLAGNEQFF.